This TCR beta chain derives from a study of blood T cell repertoires in COVID-19. As for the study in general: T cells, B-cell-depleted T cells, or PBMCs provided the cDNA or gDNA that served as material.

Sequencing was performed with immunoSEQ multiplex PCR; in TCRdb, only in-frame clones are kept and a portion is missing. The sample contains about 230,000 clones, 85% to 90% of which appear only once. Per the germline V gene, CDR1 is SGHRS and CDR2 is YFSETQ. V shed 5 bases, J shed 4 bases, and the junction held 6 bases outside the gene matches. This CDR3 is 15 amino acids long. The chain joins TRBV5-1 to TRBJ2-2; TRBD2 aligns across 9 bases. This receptor was identified in a man aged 50-59 years with COVID-19, enrolled during active disease. Sequenced: peripheral blood. As DNA, the CDR3 is TGCGCCAGCAGGTTAGCGGGAGTGGTCACCGGGGAGCTGTTTTTT. Translating it yields CASRLAGVVTGELFF.